This TCR beta chain was profiled in a study of blood T cell repertoires in COVID-19 (dated by TCRdb to about 2020). Looking at the study overall: Samples from collaborators originated in the United States, Italy and Spain and spanned both the acute and convalescent phases of COVID-19. The prospective study material was composed of cDNA or gDNA derived from T cells, B-cell-depleted T cells, or PBMCs. The dataset comprised deeply sampled blood TCRbeta repertoires from subjects exposed to, actively infected with, or recovered from COVID-19. The repertoires were released in a freely available public database meant as a resource for research on the immune response to SARS-CoV-2. The samples were drawn from the first 160 participants of the ongoing ImmuneRACE study and from 1,200 or so subjects provided by 6 global collaborators. A de-identified subject ID, COVID-19 status, age in years and sex were almost always included in the sample metadata. HLA class I and class II types, where available, came from metadata supplied by the sample provider rather than from assay-based typing. The study at large found these results: The amount of clinical and demographic metadata varied by source and participant and was provided uncurated.

One collaborating source in Seattle enrolled patients while the patients were actively infected and followed the patients over time throughout the course of disease. Each collaborating institution followed its own protocols to collect whole blood in K2EDTA tubes. For TCRbeta analysis, collaborators shipped samples in one of three forms: frozen whole blood, isolated PBMCs, or DNA extracted from either of those sample types. Notes on this clone: Its binding antigen is unknown. No clone much larger than this one lies a single base away; base qualities are absent.

The immunoSEQ Assay, a bias-controlled multiplex PCR, was used to amplify TCRbeta CDR3 regions from genomic DNA. As for the authors' bioinformatics: The number of nucleated cells in each sample was estimated by amplification of reference gene primers within the assay. To quantify the absolute abundance of each unique TCRbeta CDR3 rearrangement, sequence reads were collapsed and filtered. For each sample, productive Simpson clonality was calculated as the square root of Simpson's diversity index across productive rearrangements. Sourced from immuneACCESS, this table was stored by TCRdb with only in-frame sequences that have V and J called. A share of the clones is absent; for the studies checked, an unresolved V gene accounts for under half, and the remainder has no known explanation. The V and J calls and clone size are taken from that table; D and trimming were inferred from the DNA. This sample lists roughly 570,000 clones; about 89% were detected once. 7.8% of the sample is in the top ten clones.

Its CDR3 holds 15 amino acids, cysteine through phenylalanine. Only the CDR3 part of the read is kept: 45 bases, read in frame from the first base. Via the germline V gene, CDR1 is MGHRA and CDR2 YSYEKL. V was cut back by 1 base and J by 4 bases, leaving a gap of 13 bases between them. Sequencing was done on a sample of peripheral blood. This sequence was found in a woman between 45 and 60 years old with COVID-19, enrolled during active disease. The chain links TRBV4-1 with TRBJ1-1; the D segment could be TRBD1, given 5 matching bases. The nucleotides read TGCGCCAGCAGCCAAGTATCGGGGGTAGGCACTGAAGCTTTCTTT. Its protein reads: CASSQVSGVGTEAFF.